This TCR beta chain was captured in a study of post-analysis software for immune sequencing data. Built from TCR beta cDNA, the libraries had unique molecular identifiers in them. One entry per CDR3 protein results from TCRdb running MiXCR on the PCR reads. Of about 810,000 distinct CDR3 sequences listed, roughly 50% are singletons. Points on this clonotype: Its target is not known.

Findings and caveats of the study: When patients were compared with controls, four to six TRBV segments were more frequent, TRBV5-6, TRBV5-1 and TRBV20-1 among them.

V shed 3 bases and J 1 base; nucleotides not matched to a gene: 2. The CDR3 consists of 14 residues. From germline, CDR1 is ENHRY and CDR2 SYGVKD. Sequencing used blood. The clonotype originates from a girl under 18 with multiple sclerosis. The chain couples TRBV10-3 to TRBJ2-7, with 8 bases fitting TRBD1. In DNA, the CDR3 is TGTGCCATCAGTGAAAGGACAGGGTCCTACGAGCAGTACTTC. This gives the protein CAISERTGSYEQYF.